These 8 T cell receptor beta chains came from one sample sequenced in a study of regulatory T cells in long-lasting Graves disease. This sample's time point: newly diagnosed GD, antithyroid drugs for less than 3 months. From PBMCs, RNA was extracted and then used to make the TCR library. According to the study, TCR beta libraries were built with iRepertoire HTBI primers and CDR3-region Arm-PCR. TCRdb reprocessed the multiplex PCR reads via MiXCR and lists one record per CDR3 protein. Of 420,000 or so distinct CDR3 sequences listed, over 15% are singletons. This sample also appeared in a second study, on T cells in Graves' hyperthyroidism and ophthalmopathy.

Specimen: peripheral blood mononuclear cells (PBMCs), collected at new diagnosis, from a patient treated with antithyroid drugs. The source is a woman aged 18-29 years with Graves disease.

The table lists this clonotype with many counts. V gene TRBV7-2 combines with J gene TRBJ2-1; a possible D gene is TRBD2 (6 bases). CDR1 SGHTA and CDR2 FQGNSA come from the germline V gene. V lost 5 bases to trimming and J lost 6 bases, with 20 bases between them. The CDR3 consists of 16 residues. The CDR3 bases are TGTGCCAGCAGCGCGCCGGGACTCAAAGCTTCCAATGAGCAGTTCTTC. This gives the protein CASSAPGLKASNEQFF.

This clonotype has at least ten counts. J is TRBJ2-1 and V is TRBV28; 16 positions agree with TRBD2. With V trimmed by 6 bases and J by 4 bases, 9 bases remained unmatched. CDR3 size: 18 residues. Germline assignment: CDR1 MDHEN and CDR2 SYDVKM. CDR3 region: CASSPGTSGRGLYNEQFF. The CDR3 nucleotides are TGTGCCAGCAGCCCCGGGACTAGCGGGAGGGGGCTTTACAATGAGCAGTTCTTC.

The V gene is TRBV3-1, the J gene TRBJ2-7; D remains unclear. This CDR3 is built from 13 residues. Trimming took off 4 bases at V and 7 bases at J, with 14 bases between the two ends. Per the germline V gene, CDR1 is LGHDT and CDR2 is YNNKEL (reference sequence). CDR3 sequence: CASSLSLKGEQYF. In nucleotides, the CDR3 is TGTGCCAGCAGCCTCTCCCTAAAGGGTGAGCAGTACTTC.

The rearrangement joins TRBV5-1 to TRBJ1-2; the D is unclear. V was shortened by 4 bases and J by 4 bases, with 11 bases between the two germline ends. Germline V CDR1 and CDR2: SGHRS, YFSETQ. The CDR3 is 13 amino acids. CDR3 DNA: TGCGCCAGCAGCCTGGATGGGTCCTATGGCTACACCTTC. Protein sequence: CASSLDGSYGYTF.

The rearrangement joins TRBV5-6 to TRBJ2-3; 8 bases match TRBD2. The V segment lost 4 bases and the J segment 2 bases; nucleotides outside the gene matches: 9. CDR3 length: 16 residues. CDR1 and CDR2 (germline): SGHDT, YYEEEE. The CDR3 region has the DNA TGTGCCAGCAGCCCCGGGACTAGAGATAACACAGATACGCAGTATTTT. Its translation is CASSPGTRDNTDTQYF.

Comments on this clonotype: The conserved closing phenylalanine or tryptophan is absent in this CDR3, likely reflecting a read error. This chain uses TRBV2 with TRBJ2-1; 10 bases agree with TRBD2. The CDR3 sequence is 19 residues long. Germline V gene data show CDR1 as SNHLY and CDR2 as FYNNEI. The junction had 26 bases not matched to a gene; V was cut back by 6 bases and J by 12 bases. CDR3 in DNA: TGTGCCAGCAGGACCCCGGGACAACCTAGCGGGAGATCCTTGGGTGCGCAGTTCGTC. It is translated as CASRTPGQPSGRSLGAQFV.

This clonotype was picked up many times. The rearrangement joins TRBV5-1 to TRBJ2-1; D is possibly TRBD2 (5 bases). The CDR3 loop spans 15 amino acids. V was trimmed by 2 bases and J by 4 bases, leaving 13 bases between them. CDR1 is SGHRS, CDR2 YFSETQ, per germline. The CDR3 coding sequence is TGCGCCAGCAGCTTTGGCGGGCCACCTTACAATGAGCAGTTCTTC. Translating gives CASSFGGPPYNEQFF. Complete variable domain (other parts from reference TRBV5-1 and TRBJ2-1): KAGVTQTPRYLIKTRGQQVTLSCSPISGHRSVSWYQQTPGQGLQFLFEYFSETQRNKGNFPGRFSGRQFSNSRSEMNVSTLELGDSALYLCASSFGGPPYNEQFFGPGTRLTVL.

A remark on this clonotype: Since a much larger clone is just one base distant, this may be a read error. The rearrangement joins TRBV6-1 to TRBJ1-2; 7 bases are shared with TRBD1. Germline values: CDR1 MNHNS, CDR2 SASEGT. J lost 2 bases, V lost 5 bases, and 8 bases had no gene match. This CDR3 comprises 15 residues. In DNA, the CDR3 is TGTGCCAGCAGTAAACCGACAGGGACGAACTATGGCTACACCTTC. It codes for CASSKPTGTNYGYTF.